Presented here are 6 T cell receptor beta chains from one specimen sequenced in a study of technical replicates of blood from several donors. TCRdb's table, derived via immunoSEQ multiplex PCR, lists solely in-frame clones and lacks some. The data contain about 88,000 clones, 85% to 95% of them singletons. The sample was T cells isolated from PBMCs. The receptor set was obtained from a human donor in good health.

The rearrangement links TRBV19 to TRBJ1-1; TRBD1 matches 7 bases. From germline, CDR1 is LNHDA and CDR2 SQIVND (reference sequence). This CDR3 is 16 amino acids long. V trimming: 7 bases; J trimming: 11 bases; junction bases outside the gene matches: 22. In nucleotides, the CDR3 is TGTGCCAGTAAATTTGGGACAGCGGATACCCCCAAAAGGGCTTTCTTT. It codes for CASKFGTADTPKRAFF. Together with reference TRBV19 and TRBJ1-1, the CDR3 gives the full variable domain: DGGITQSPKYLFRKEGQNVTLSCEQNLNHDAMYWYRQDPGQGLRLIYYSQIVNDFQKGDIAEGYSVSREKKESFPLTVTSAQKNPTAFYLCASKFGTADTPKRAFFGQGTRLTVV.

The chain is built from TRBV7-9 and TRBJ2-7; D may be TRBD1 (5 bases). Germline assignment: CDR1 SEHNR and CDR2 FQNEAQ (reference sequence). The V end was cut by 5 bases, the J end by 3 bases, with 17 bases between. The CDR3 extends over 15 amino acids. The CDR3 DNA sequence: TGTGCCAGCAGCCCCAGGGCGGCCCCCGACTACGAGCAGTACTTC. Translating it yields CASSPRAAPDYEQYF. Filled out from reference TRBV7-9 and TRBJ2-7, the complete variable domain reads DTGVSQNPRHKITKRGQNVTFRCDPISEHNRLYWYRQTLGQGPEFLTYFQNEAQLEKSRLLSDRFSAERPKGSFSTLEIQRTEQGDSAMYLCASSPRAAPDYEQYFGPGTRLTVT.

The CDR3 DNA reads TGTGCCAGCAGTCAGGGCGCCACTGAAGCTTTCTTT. It translates to CASSQGATEAFF. The V and J genes are TRBV6-1 and TRBJ1-1, with D possibly being TRBD1 (5 bases). CDR1 is MNHNS and CDR2 is SASEGT in the germline V gene. Trimming left V 5 bases short and J 4 bases short, with 8 bases between. The length of the CDR3 is 12 residues.

V usage is TRBV30 and J usage is TRBJ2-5; no definite D call. There are 12 residues in the CDR3. Germline V gene data show CDR1 as GTSNPN and CDR2 as SVGIG (reference sequence). With 4 bases removed from V and 7 bases from J, the gap between germline ends came to 13 bases. The CDR3 DNA follows: TGTGCCTGGATGAAACTTGCCGGGACCCAGTACTTC. Its translation: CAWMKLAGTQYF.

CDR3 sequence reads: CAHSGTSGSMWTGELFF. The CDR3 DNA sequence: TGTGCCCATTCCGGGACTAGCGGGAGTATGTGGACCGGGGAGCTGTTTTTT. This chain links TRBV30 with TRBJ2-2; 14 positions agree with TRBD2. Germline trimming cut 8 bases from V and 5 bases from J; bases unmatched to any gene: 13. The CDR3 loop spans 17 amino acids. Per the germline V gene, CDR1 is GTSNPN and CDR2 is SVGIG (reference sequence).

The chain has TRBV19 and TRBJ2-7; maybe TRBD1 (5 bases). This CDR3 is 13 amino acids long. Trimming pared 3 bases from V and 3 bases from J, leaving 9 bases between. CDR1 is LNHDA, CDR2 SQIVND, per germline (reference sequence). CDR3 nucleotides: TGTGCCAGTAGTATGGGGCTGAACTACGAGCAGTACTTC. As protein: CASSMGLNYEQYF.